This TCR beta chain was documented in a study of T cell responses to AZD1222 COVID-19 vaccine. Overall study findings and caveats: Recipients of two AZD1222 doses showed rising Spike-specific TCR breadth and depth.

As regards this clone: Its specificity is not known.

The assay was immunoSEQ multiplex PCR, and TCRdb's table has in-frame clones only and misses some. The sample records approximately 120,000 clones, more than 85% being singletons. Deletions cut 8 bases from V and 3 bases from J, with 14 bases between. The germline V gene has CDR1 MNHEY and CDR2 SVGAGI. This CDR3 spans 13 amino acids. The sequence was obtained from an adult in good health. The gene calls are TRBV6-5 and TRBJ2-7; D possibly corresponds to TRBD1 (6 bases). Sequencing used peripheral blood, obtained on day 0 of MenACWY control vaccination. This CDR3 reads CASDPGHNYEQYF. The CDR3 coding sequence is TGTGCCAGCGACCCGGGACACAACTACGAGCAGTACTTC.